This T cell receptor beta chain was obtained from a study of blood T cell repertoires in COVID-19. Study as a whole: The study drew acute and convalescent COVID-19 samples from the United States, Italy and Spain. PBMCs, B-cell-depleted T cells, or T cells provided the cDNA or gDNA that made up the material.

The CDR3 loop spans 15 amino acids. Germline V lookup: CDR1 MNHNY, CDR2 SVGAGI (reference sequence). Trimming stripped 2 bases from V and 5 bases from J, with 16 bases between. Authors' analysis steps: From reference gene primer amplification, estimates of nucleated cell counts were derived. Libraries were prepared by immunoSEQ multiplex PCR; TCRdb keeps only in-frame clonotypes and omits some of them. V and J calls and clone size come straight from that table; D and trimming were deduced from the DNA. The sample includes approximately 46,000 clones, roughly 84% of them seen just once. This clone showed up just a few times.

The chain employs TRBV6-6 and TRBJ2-7; D may be TRBD2 (6 bases). The specimen sequenced was peripheral blood. The sequence was collected from a woman in her 70s with acute or convalescent COVID-19. The CDR3 nucleotides are TGTGCCAGCAGTTACCCCCGGACTATCGTCGACGAGCAGTACTTC. Amino acid sequence: CASSYPRTIVDEQYF.